The 18 T cell receptor beta chains listed next were all sequenced from one sample in a study of cytomegalovirus exposure and HLA in healthy donors. The primer mix had 60 Vbeta and 13 Jbeta primers. Clones were read by immunoSEQ multiplex PCR, and TCRdb kept only the in-frame ones, dropping some. The sample shows fewer than 150,000 clones, roughly 67% of them seen only once. The sample consisted of PBMCs. The receptors originated from a man between 18 and 29 years old in good health and CMV-seropositive.

This clone turned up a few times. One end of the junction does not line up with germline, which may come from a read error. The chain has TRBV3-1 (or the pseudogene TRBV3-2) and TRBJ1-4, with D uncertain. Germline V gives CDR1 LGHDT, CDR2 YNNKEL (reference sequence). The CDR3 contains 8 residues. The CDR3 here is CRNEKLFF. CDR3 DNA: TGCAGGAATGAAAAACTGTTTTTT.

The chain recombines TRBV5-1 with TRBJ2-1, with D maybe TRBD1 (6 bases). The length of the CDR3 is 15 residues. Trimming removed 6 bases at V and 3 bases at J, with 16 bases between. Germline V gene sequence: CDR1 SGHRS, CDR2 YFSETQ. The CDR3 DNA reads as TGCGCCAGCACCATCACGGGACAACTCTACAATGAGCAGTTCTTC. This encodes CASTITGQLYNEQFF.

The rearrangement joins TRBV10-3 to TRBJ1-2; 9 bases align to TRBD1. CDR3 length: 13 amino acids. Germline lookup yields CDR1 ENHRY and CDR2 SYGVKD. V lost 6 bases to trimming and J lost 5 bases; unmatched junction nucleotides: 4. The DNA for the CDR3 is TGTGCCATCAGGGAGACAGGGGGTTATGGCTACACCTTC. Its translation: CAIRETGGYGYTF.

This chain connects TRBV28 to TRBJ1-2, with D unclear. The CDR3 spans 16 residues. CDR1 MDHEN and CDR2 SYDVKM come from the germline V gene. The V and J ends lost 6 bases and 5 bases respectively, with 22 bases between them. The CDR3 protein is CASSLNWAIPSYGYTF. The CDR3 DNA sequence: TGTGCCAGCAGCCTAAATTGGGCGATTCCCAGTTATGGCTACACCTTC.

The genes are TRBV19 and TRBJ2-1; TRBD2 matches at 10 bases. The CDR3 spans 16 residues. The germline CDR1 and CDR2 sequences are LNHDA and SQIVND (reference sequence). V lost 6 bases to trimming and J lost 2 bases; unmatched junction nucleotides: 7. CDR3 sequence: CASRVSSGGPYNEQFF. CDR3 bases: TGTGCCAGTAGGGTGTCTAGCGGGGGCCCCTACAATGAGCAGTTCTTC.

This CDR3 reads CASSSGTKAGADTQYF. The CDR3 region has the DNA TGCGCCAGCAGCTCCGGAACTAAAGCGGGGGCAGATACGCAGTATTTT. V and J are TRBV5-1 and TRBJ2-3; the match to TRBD2 covers 8 bases. CDR1 is SGHRS, CDR2 YFSETQ, per germline. This CDR3 contains 16 residues. J was trimmed by 4 bases and V by 3 bases; bases with no gene match: 10.

The chain uses TRBV28 and TRBJ1-4, with 9 bases matching TRBD1. The CDR3 consists of 14 residues. V lost 6 bases and J lost 7; bases outside the gene matches: 6. Germline CDR1 is MDHEN and CDR2 is SYDVKM. CDR3 region: CASRSGTGTEKLFF. The CDR3 DNA is TGTGCCAGCAGGTCCGGGACAGGGACTGAAAAACTGTTTTTT.

The J gene is TRBJ2-1, the V gene TRBV11-2; maybe TRBD1 (5 bases). Germline V gene lookup returns CDR1 SGHAT and CDR2 FQNNGV. V lost 5 bases and J lost 5, with 22 bases in between. This CDR3 is built from 17 residues. Written as DNA, the CDR3 is TGTGCCAGCAGCGTACGGTCCCTCAGGGCCACTAACAATGAGCAGTTCTTC. It specifies CASSVRSLRATNNEQFF.

This chain uses TRBV10-1 with TRBJ2-1; TRBD2 might be the D (6 bases). Germline V CDR1 and CDR2: WNHNN, SYGVQD (reference sequence). The V end lost 4 bases, the J end lost 2 bases, and 6 bases lay between the germline ends. The CDR3 is 13 amino acids. The CDR3 loop is CASSGGTYNEQFF. The CDR3 DNA reads as TGCGCCAGCAGTGGCGGGACCTACAATGAGCAGTTCTTC.

This sequence joins TRBV9 and TRBJ1-2; possibly TRBD1 for D (6 bases). Per germline, CDR1 SGDLS and CDR2 YYNGEE. Trimming pared 3 bases from V and 0 bases from J, leaving 18 bases between. This CDR3 contains 17 residues. CDR3 protein: CASSGNGQWETNYGYTF. The CDR3 DNA follows: TGTGCCAGCAGCGGCAATGGACAGTGGGAAACTAACTATGGCTACACCTTC.

The chain joins TRBV2 to TRBJ1-1; 9 bases are shared with TRBD1. From germline, CDR1 is SNHLY and CDR2 FYNNEI. Trimming removed 8 bases from V and 3 bases from J; junction bases left unmatched: 4. The CDR3 length is 13 residues. The CDR3 DNA follows: TGTGCCAGCGGGGGACAGGGTTACACTGAAGCTTTCTTT. It specifies CASGGQGYTEAFF.

The gene calls are TRBV5-4 and TRBJ2-3, with TRBD2 identical over 11 bases. The CDR3 contains 15 residues. After removal of 7 bases from V and 1 base from J, the junction contained 5 bases not matched to a gene. CDR1 and CDR2 from the germline V gene are SGHNT and YYREEE (reference sequence). CDR3 sequence reads: CASFKTSGGTDTQYF. The CDR3 DNA is TGTGCCAGCTTCAAGACTAGCGGGGGCACAGATACGCAGTATTTT.

This clone was recorded a few times. The chain joins TRBV10-2 to TRBJ2-2; 8 positions match TRBD2. The ends lost 0 bases at V and 6 bases at J; junction bases unmatched: 9. The length of the CDR3 is 17 residues. Germline values: CDR1 WSHSY, CDR2 SAAADI. CDR3 residues: CASSESIAGGVSGELFF. DNA of the CDR3: TGCGCCAGCAGTGAGTCTATTGCCGGGGGGGTCTCCGGGGAGCTGTTTTTT.

V gene TRBV29-1 combines with J gene TRBJ1-2, with D possibly matching TRBD1 (5 bases). V lost 5 bases, J lost 4 bases, and 17 bases lay in between. Germline CDR1 is SQVTM and CDR2 is ANQGSEA. The CDR3 sequence is 14 residues long. Here the CDR3 reads CSVSREFPPYGYTF. CDR3 in DNA: TGCAGCGTTAGCAGGGAATTTCCCCCCTATGGCTACACCTTC. The entire variable domain, with the rest obtained from reference TRBV29-1 and TRBJ1-2, is as follows: SAVISQKPSRDICQRGTSLTIQCQVDSQVTMMFWYRQQPGQSLTLIATANQGSEATYESGFVIDKFPISRPNLTFSTLTVSNMSPEDSSIYLCSVSREFPPYGYTFGSGTRLTVV.

This clone was recorded a few times. This rearrangement joins TRBV18 to TRBJ1-2; 10 bases match TRBD1. V was clipped by 6 bases and J by 2 bases; unmatched bases: 6. Germline V lookup: CDR1 KGHSH, CDR2 LQKENI. This CDR3 spans 15 amino acids. The CDR3 loop reads CASSEATGGNYGYTF. The CDR3 nucleotides are TGTGCCAGCTCCGAAGCGACAGGGGGCAACTATGGCTACACCTTC.

This clone was found once. This chain uses TRBV27 with TRBJ2-3; 13 nucleotides agree with TRBD2. Germline V gene sequence: CDR1 MNHEY, CDR2 SMNVEV (reference sequence). With 4 bases clipped from V and 5 bases from J, the junction kept 6 bases outside the gene matches. The CDR3 sequence is 16 residues long. In nucleotides, the CDR3 is TGTGCCAGCAGTTCAATGGGACTAGCGGGGAGAGATACGCAGTATTTT. Its protein is CASSSMGLAGRDTQYF.

The CDR3 sequence: CASSLGDREGEKLFF. CDR3 DNA sequence: TGTGCCAGCAGCTTAGGGGACAGGGAGGGTGAAAAACTGTTTTTT. This chain uses TRBV7-9 with TRBJ1-4; the match to TRBD1 covers 9 bases. The CDR3 sequence is 15 residues long. After removal of 1 base from V and 7 bases from J, the junction contained 4 bases not matched to a gene. The germline gives CDR1 SEHNR, CDR2 FQNEAQ (reference sequence).

This clone occurred a few times. The genes are TRBV27 and TRBJ2-7; no clear D gene. V dropped 4 bases and J dropped 0 bases, with 10 bases sitting between them. CDR3 length equals 14 residues. Per germline, CDR1 MNHEY and CDR2 SMNVEV (reference sequence). The CDR3 region has the DNA TGTGCCAGCAGTTCCGCCCCGAGCTCCTACGAGCAGTACTTC. Translation: CASSSAPSSYEQYF.